The T cell receptor (beta chain) described here comes from a study of OX40 agonist ivuxolimab in advanced cancers. Germline assignment: CDR1 DFQATT and CDR2 SNEGSKA (reference sequence). The germline V and J ends were trimmed by 5 bases and 10 bases, with 9 bases remaining between them. The CDR3 sequence is 10 residues long. Using immunoSEQ multiplex PCR, the repertoire was profiled, and TCRdb retains in-frame clones only, with some absent. The sample yields approximately 80,000 clones, less than 95% seen once. The material sequenced was CD4+ or CD8+ T cells sorted from blood, taken in a trial of the OX40 agonist ivuxolimab. The TCR sequence derives from an adult with an advanced solid tumor such as melanoma, head and neck, liver or kidney cancer. The rearrangement joins TRBV20-1 to TRBJ2-1; TRBD2 might be the D (5 bases). The CDR3 region has the DNA TGCAGTGCTCCCCGGGGAGAGCAGTTCTTC. Translation gives CSAPRGEQFF.